The 18 T cell receptor beta chains below come from one sample, sequenced in a study of T cell changes during pregnancy in multiple sclerosis. The method was immunoSEQ multiplex PCR; TCRdb's version includes in-frame clones alone and lacks a portion of them. Of about 73,000 clones listed, under 90% are singletons. This material consisted of peripheral blood, taken after pregnancy. These receptors were obtained from a female donor in good health, enrolled as a control in a pregnancy study.

The rearrangement links TRBV11-2 to TRBJ1-1; TRBD1 is a possible D gene (5 bases). Per germline, CDR1 SGHAT and CDR2 FQNNGV. With 5 bases removed from V and 5 bases from J, the gap between germline ends came to 15 bases. This CDR3 spans 14 amino acids. The CDR3 reads CASSLVGGLTEAFF. The CDR3 region has the DNA TGTGCCAGCAGCCTAGTCGGGGGATTGACTGAAGCTTTCTTT.

This clone was recorded a few times. This sequence joins TRBV5-4 and TRBJ2-5; 10 bases fit TRBD2. The V segment lost 0 bases and the J segment 5 bases; nucleotides outside the gene matches: 7. Per the germline V gene, CDR1 is SGHNT and CDR2 is YYREEE (reference sequence). The CDR3 consists of 16 residues. The CDR3 sequence: CASSLGASGGFETQYF. The DNA for the CDR3 is TGTGCCAGCAGCTTGGGAGCTAGCGGGGGTTTTGAGACCCAGTACTTC.

The chain has TRBV5-6 and TRBJ1-3; no reliable D call. Trimming stripped 5 bases from V and 1 base from J, with 19 bases between. This CDR3 spans 17 amino acids. Per germline, CDR1 SGHDT and CDR2 YYEEEE. CDR3 sequence: CASSPRFQLKSGNTIYF. DNA for the CDR3: TGTGCCAGCAGTCCCCGCTTCCAACTCAAATCTGGAAACACCATATATTTT.

V usage is TRBV27 and J usage is TRBJ1-5, with TRBD1 identical over 7 bases. Germline loops: CDR1 MNHEY, CDR2 SMNVEV (reference sequence). This CDR3 region has 16 residues. Trimming removed 8 bases from V and 4 bases from J; junction bases left unmatched: 14. The CDR3 DNA reads as TGTGCCAGCGGAAGAGGCGGGACAGTAAAGAATCAGCCCCAGCATTTT. As protein: CASGRGGTVKNQPQHF.

The chain employs TRBV4-3 and TRBJ2-2; 8 nucleotides line up with TRBD1. Germline V gene sequence: CDR1 LGHNA, CDR2 YSLEER. Trimming at V came to 8 bases and at J to 5 bases, leaving 7 bases not matched to a gene. The CDR3 has 14 residues. For the CDR3, the DNA is TGCGCCAGCGGTAGGACAGGGCTGACCGGGGAGCTGTTTTTT. It is translated as CASGRTGLTGELFF.

The count of this clone is one. The gene calls are TRBV27 and TRBJ2-1; TRBD2 might be the D (5 bases). The CDR3 is 16 residues long. The V and J ends lost 8 bases and 7 bases respectively, with 24 bases between them. The germline CDR1 and CDR2 sequences are MNHEY and SMNVEV (reference sequence). The CDR3 DNA follows: TGTGCCAGCGGCCCGAACCCCGGGGTGGGCCTGAATGAGCAGTTCTTC. Translated, it gives CASGPNPGVGLNEQFF.

This clone is a singleton in its sample. The gene calls are TRBV6-5 and TRBJ1-6; D is ambiguous. CDR1 is MNHEY and CDR2 is SVGAGI in the germline V gene. The CDR3 is made up of 13 amino acids. With 10 bases removed from V and 8 bases from J, the gap between germline ends came to 15 bases. The CDR3 reads CATAQAQDSPLHF. As DNA, the CDR3 is TGTGCCACCGCCCAGGCGCAGGATTCACCCCTCCACTTT.

V is TRBV12-5 and J is TRBJ2-7; 10 bases align to TRBD1. V gave up 3 bases and J gave up 4 bases; unmatched junction bases: 3. The CDR3 sequence is 14 residues long. The germline gives CDR1 LGHNT, CDR2 FRNRAP. The CDR3 DNA sequence: TGTGCTAGTGGTTTAGGGGGACAGGGGTACGAGCAGTACTTC. It translates to CASGLGGQGYEQYF.

This rearrangement joins TRBV9 to TRBJ1-2, with 9 nucleotides matching TRBD1. The J segment lost 7 bases and the V segment lost 3 bases, leaving 7 bases of the junction unmatched. Germline lookup yields CDR1 SGDLS and CDR2 YYNGEE. The CDR3 runs to 14 residues. The CDR3 DNA reads TGTGCCAGCAGCGCCCCACAGGGGGCGAGTGGCTACACCTTC. Encoded protein: CASSAPQGASGYTF.

Only a few counts were recorded for this clone. The CDR3 loop reads CAWGDSLVRGYTF. For the CDR3, the DNA is TGTGCCTGGGGGGACAGTCTCGTGCGTGGCTACACCTTC. The chain couples TRBV30 to TRBJ1-2; 7 bases fit TRBD1. Per the germline V gene, CDR1 is GTSNPN and CDR2 is SVGIG (reference sequence). The CDR3 is 13 residues long. J lost 7 bases, V lost 5 bases, and 10 bases had no gene match.

The V and J genes are TRBV7-9 and TRBJ1-5; D ambiguous. The CDR3 loop spans 12 amino acids. The V gene's germline CDR1 is SEHNR and CDR2 FQNEAQ (reference sequence). V shed 1 base and J shed 10 bases, with 8 bases lying between them. The CDR3 bases are TGTGCCAGCAGCTTAGATTTCCCTCCCCAGCATTTT. It is translated as CASSLDFPPQHF.

The genes are TRBV2 and TRBJ1-5; a possible D gene is TRBD1 (5 bases). The V end was cut by 6 bases, the J end by 5 bases, with 14 bases between. The V gene's germline CDR1 is SNHLY and CDR2 FYNNEI. The length of the CDR3 is 14 residues. As DNA, the CDR3 is TGTGCCAGCAGGACCGGACATCCCGATCAGCCCCAGCATTTT. Translating it yields CASRTGHPDQPQHF.

The chain is built from TRBV13 and TRBJ2-1, with 9 bases aligning to TRBD2. CDR3 length: 16 residues. The germline V gene has CDR1 PRHDT and CDR2 FYEKMQ (reference sequence). The junction had 9 bases not matched to a gene; V was cut back by 5 bases and J by 4 bases. Written as DNA, the CDR3 is TGTGCCAGCAGCCGAACCAGGCTAGCGGGGTACAATGAGCAGTTCTTC. Translation gives CASSRTRLAGYNEQFF.

This chain links TRBV9 with TRBJ2-4; 9 bases align to TRBD2. Per germline, CDR1 SGDLS and CDR2 YYNGEE. V lost 0 bases and J lost 7; bases outside the gene matches: 14. CDR3 length: 18 residues. This chain's CDR3 is CASSVGSSGARSANIQYF. The CDR3 DNA is TGTGCCAGCAGCGTAGGGTCTAGCGGGGCCAGGTCGGCTAACATTCAGTACTTC. The entire variable domain, with the rest obtained from reference TRBV9 and TRBJ2-4, is as follows: DSGVTQTPKHLITATGQRVTLRCSPRSGDLSVYWYQQSLDQGLQFLIQYYNGEERAKGNILERFSAQQFPDLHSELNLSSLELGDSALYFCASSVGSSGARSANIQYFGAGTRLSVL.

The chain has TRBV7-6 and TRBJ1-1; maybe TRBD1 (6 bases). Germline V gene lookup returns CDR1 SGHVS and CDR2 FNYEAQ. The CDR3 runs 15 residues. V lost 4 bases, J lost 5 bases, and 17 bases lay in between. DNA for the CDR3: TGTGCCAGCAGCTACCAGGGGAGTATGAGGACTGAAGCTTTCTTT. It codes for CASSYQGSMRTEAFF. The variable domain in full, completed from reference TRBV7-6 and TRBJ1-1, reads GAGVSQSPRYKVTKRGQDVALRCDPISGHVSLYWYRQALGQGPEFLTYFNYEAQQDKSGLPNDRFSAERPEGSISTLTIQRTEQRDSAMYRCASSYQGSMRTEAFFGQGTRLTVV.

This chain joins TRBV5-1 and TRBJ2-7, with D maybe TRBD1 (6 bases). Germline V gene data show CDR1 as SGHRS and CDR2 as YFSETQ. This CDR3 comprises 15 residues. V lost 0 bases and J 3 bases, leaving 13 bases between the germline ends. CDR3 protein: CASSLGPGVNYEQYF. In nucleotides, the CDR3 is TGCGCCAGCAGCTTGGGGCCAGGGGTTAACTACGAGCAGTACTTC.

The V gene is TRBV19, the J gene TRBJ1-3, with D hard to call. The germline V and J ends were trimmed by 3 bases and 0 bases, with 6 bases remaining between them. Germline CDR1 LNHDA, CDR2 SQIVND (reference sequence). CDR3 length: 14 residues. The CDR3 loop is CASSMSRSGNTIYF. The CDR3 DNA reads TGTGCCAGTAGTATGTCCCGCTCTGGAAACACCATATATTTT. The full variable domain, in which reference TRBV19 and TRBJ1-3 provide the parts outside the CDR3, is DGGITQSPKYLFRKEGQNVTLSCEQNLNHDAMYWYRQDPGQGLRLIYYSQIVNDFQKGDIAEGYSVSREKKESFPLTVTSAQKNPTAFYLCASSMSRSGNTIYFGEGSWLTVV.

V usage is TRBV5-4 and J usage is TRBJ2-7; D is ambiguous. Trimming left V 0 bases short and J 3 bases short, with 7 bases between. The germline V gene encodes CDR1 SGHNT and CDR2 YYREEE (reference sequence). This CDR3 has 13 residues. This chain's CDR3 is CASSLVPGYEQYF. CDR3 DNA sequence: TGTGCCAGCAGCTTGGTCCCAGGCTACGAGCAGTACTTC.